The clone carrying this T cell receptor (beta chain) came up a few times. The antigen is unknown. The record originates from a study of siplizumab effects on memory and regulatory T cells. Study-wide context: Paired mixed lymphocyte reaction conditions consisted of siplizumab at roughly 1 ug/mL or no drug.

An approximately 6-day coculture at 37°C was performed with the mixed lymphocyte reaction cells. Clones were read by immunoSEQ multiplex PCR, and TCRdb kept only the in-frame ones, dropping some. The sample consists of 20,000 or so clones, 44% of them appearing once. Study results and caveats: Alloreactive sequences tracing back to unstimulated CD4+ memory cells fell significantly with siplizumab. Naive-or-memory phenotypes were unassignable for roughly 80-96% of proliferating CD4+ or CD8+ clones. The study found naive T cells seemingly more diverse than memory cells and seemingly major alloresponse contributors.

This CDR3 comprises 14 residues. Per the germline V gene, CDR1 is LNHNV and CDR2 is YYDKDF (reference sequence). The ends lost 5 bases at V and 8 bases at J; junction bases unmatched: 9. The genes are TRBV15 and TRBJ1-3; 7 bases are a match to TRBD1. The receptor comes from a human donor in good health; the cells came from an allogeneic mixed lymphocyte reaction. Some clones in this sample may be carry-over from other donors' samples. Sequenced sample: CFSE-low (dividing) CD4+ T cells sorted from an allogeneic mixed lymphocyte reaction. In DNA, the CDR3 is TGTGCCACCAGCGAGCGACAGGGCGGAGACACCATATATTTT. Translating it yields CATSERQGGDTIYF. The entire variable domain, with the rest obtained from reference TRBV15 and TRBJ1-3, is as follows: DAMVIQNPRYQVTQFGKPVTLSCSQTLNHNVMYWYQQKSSQAPKLLFHYYDKDFNNEADTPDNFQSRRPNTSFCFLDIRSPGLGDTAMYLCATSERQGGDTIYFGEGSWLTVV.